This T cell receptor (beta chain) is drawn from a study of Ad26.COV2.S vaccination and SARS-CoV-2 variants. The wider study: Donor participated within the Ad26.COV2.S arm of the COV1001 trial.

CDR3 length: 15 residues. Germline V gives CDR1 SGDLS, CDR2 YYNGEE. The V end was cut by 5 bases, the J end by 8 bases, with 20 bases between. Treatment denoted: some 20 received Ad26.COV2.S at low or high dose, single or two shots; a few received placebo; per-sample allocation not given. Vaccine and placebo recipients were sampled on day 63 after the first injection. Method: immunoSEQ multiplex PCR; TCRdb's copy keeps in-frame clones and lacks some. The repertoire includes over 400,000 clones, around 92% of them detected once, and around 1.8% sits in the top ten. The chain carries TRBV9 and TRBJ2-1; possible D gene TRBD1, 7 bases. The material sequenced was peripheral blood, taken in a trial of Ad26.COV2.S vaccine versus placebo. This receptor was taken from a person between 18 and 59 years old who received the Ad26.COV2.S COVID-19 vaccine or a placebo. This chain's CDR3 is CASSQGGGLPHEQFF. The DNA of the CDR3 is TGTGCCAGCAGTCAGGGGGGAGGCTTGCCGCATGAGCAGTTCTTC.